This T cell receptor (beta chain) was documented in a study of early T cells in non-severe SARS-CoV-2 infection. This CDR3 region has 14 residues. Germline CDR1 SGHVS, CDR2 FQNEAQ. V dropped 7 bases and J dropped 1; count of bases not matched to a gene: 4. TCRdb redid the calling of the 5' RACE reads with MiXCR, one entry per CDR3 protein. The data hold about 90,000 distinct CDR3 sequences, with approximately 12% observed a single time. The chain has TRBV7-8 and TRBJ2-3; 8 bases line up with TRBD1. This TCR was recovered from an adult who was a healthcare worker with PCR-confirmed SARS-CoV-2 infection or an uninfected control (not recorded which). The material was whole blood, obtained at baseline. This CDR3 reads CASTMTGGTDTQYF. The CDR3 DNA reads TGTGCCAGCACCATGACAGGGGGCACAGATACGCAGTATTTT.